This entry describes one T cell receptor (beta chain). Here immunoSEQ multiplex PCR was the method, and the copy in TCRdb shows in-frame clones only, minus some. The profile shows around 83,000 clones, more than 80% of them singletons. The V gene end was trimmed by 2 bases and the J gene end by 3 bases; junction bases not matched to a gene: 1. There are 13 residues in the CDR3. Per the germline V gene, CDR1 is SGHNT and CDR2 is YENEEA. The sample is drawn from a study of technical replicates of blood from a few donors. This clonotype originated in a human donor in good health. The sample comprised T cells isolated from PBMCs. The genes are TRBV11-3 and TRBJ2-7; 7 nucleotides align to TRBD1. In nucleotides, the CDR3 is TGTGCCAGCAGCTTAACAGGGGTCTACGAGCAGTACTTC. This translates into CASSLTGVYEQYF.